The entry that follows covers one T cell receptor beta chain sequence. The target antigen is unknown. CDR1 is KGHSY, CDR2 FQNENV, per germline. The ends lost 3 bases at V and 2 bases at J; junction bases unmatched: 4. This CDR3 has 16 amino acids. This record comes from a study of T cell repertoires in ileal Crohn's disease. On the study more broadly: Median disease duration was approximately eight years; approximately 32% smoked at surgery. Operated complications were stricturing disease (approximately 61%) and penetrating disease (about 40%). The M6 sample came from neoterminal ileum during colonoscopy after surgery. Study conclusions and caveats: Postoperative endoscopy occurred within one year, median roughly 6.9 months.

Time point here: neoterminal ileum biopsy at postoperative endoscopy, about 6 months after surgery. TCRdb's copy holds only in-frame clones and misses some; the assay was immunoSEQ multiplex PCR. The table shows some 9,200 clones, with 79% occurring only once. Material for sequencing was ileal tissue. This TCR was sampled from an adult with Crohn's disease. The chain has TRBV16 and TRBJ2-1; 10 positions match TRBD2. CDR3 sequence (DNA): TGTGCCAGCAGCCACCCGCTAGCGGGGGCCTACAATGAGCAGTTCTTC. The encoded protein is CASSHPLAGAYNEQFF.